This T cell receptor (beta chain) emerged from a study of blood T cell repertoires in COVID-19. Per the original methods: Reference gene primer amplification in the assay estimated nucleated cell counts. Method: immunoSEQ multiplex PCR; TCRdb's copy keeps in-frame clones and lacks some. The DNA gave D and trimming, while V, J and clone size come from that table. The table lists about 140,000 clones, over 70% of them singletons. The V gene lost 6 bases and the J gene lost 5 bases, with 14 bases spanning the gap. CDR3 length equals 13 residues. This chain links TRBV12-3 or TRBV12-4 with TRBJ2-7; unclear D gene. Material: PBMCs or T cells enriched from blood (not recorded which). The clonotype comes from a man between 65 and 85 years old who had been exposed to COVID-19. CDR3 region: CASRQGAKDEQYF. As DNA, the CDR3 is TGTGCCAGCAGACAAGGAGCTAAGGACGAGCAGTACTTC.